This is a list of T cell receptor beta chains from one sample in a study of cytomegalovirus exposure and HLA in healthy donors. Only in-frame clones appear in the TCRdb table, and some are missing; sequencing was by immunoSEQ multiplex PCR. The sample shows some 180,000 clones, approximately 82% of them seen only once. The sequencing input was PBMCs. The receptor source for this set is a girl aged 2-10 years in good health and CMV-seropositive. Both conserved end residues are part of each CDR3. The D gene is left open where the match is weak. Only some rows state a clone size, as once, few, many or a class for expanded clones.

D gene: NA; V gene: TRBV6-1; clone size: NA; J gene: TRBJ2-1; CDR3 protein: CASSEATANNEQFF; CDR3 DNA: TGTGCCAGCAGTGAAGCGACAGCCAACAATGAGCAGTTCTTC
D gene: TRBD2; V gene: TRBV5-1; clone size: NA; J gene: TRBJ2-1; CDR3 protein: CASSGASGSLYNEQFF; CDR3 DNA: TGCGCCAGCAGCGGGGCTAGCGGGAGTTTATACAATGAGCAGTTCTTC
D gene: TRBD1; V gene: TRBV4-1; clone size: NA; J gene: TRBJ2-7; CDR3 protein: CASSSRQGPSYEQYF; CDR3 DNA: TGCGCCAGCAGCTCGCGACAGGGTCCGTCCTACGAGCAGTACTTC
D gene: NA; V gene: TRBV4-1; clone size: once; J gene: TRBJ2-5; CDR3 protein: CASSQESGIKQETQYF; CDR3 DNA: TGCGCCAGCAGCCAAGAGTCGGGGATAAAACAAGAGACCCAGTACTTC
D gene: TRBD2; V gene: TRBV5-1; clone size: NA; J gene: TRBJ2-7; CDR3 protein: CASSKRDLSYEQYF; CDR3 DNA: TGCGCCAGCAGCAAGCGGGACCTGTCCTACGAGCAGTACTTC
D gene: TRBD1; V gene: TRBV6-5; clone size: once; J gene: TRBJ2-1; CDR3 protein: CASSPPGGRRNEQFF; CDR3 DNA: TGTGCCAGCAGTCCCCCAGGGGGCAGACGCAATGAGCAGTTCTTC
D gene: NA; V gene: TRBV5-1; clone size: NA; J gene: TRBJ2-7; CDR3 protein: CASSSGLRTYEQYF; CDR3 DNA: TGCGCCAGCAGCTCCGGACTGAGAACCTACGAGCAGTACTTC
D gene: NA; V gene: TRBV5-5; clone size: many; J gene: TRBJ1-2; CDR3 protein: CASSFSGNYGYTF; CDR3 DNA: TGTGCCAGCAGCTTTTCAGGGAACTATGGCTACACCTTC
D gene: NA; V gene: TRBV5-1; clone size: NA; J gene: TRBJ1-3; CDR3 protein: CASSLGRGSAGNTIYF; CDR3 DNA: TGCGCCAGCAGCTTGGGAAGGGGATCGGCTGGAAACACCATATATTTT
D gene: TRBD1; V gene: TRBV9; clone size: once; J gene: TRBJ2-7; CDR3 protein: CASSVAGTGRSYEQYF; CDR3 DNA: TGTGCCAGCAGCGTAGCCGGGACAGGGCGGTCGTACGAGCAGTACTTC
D gene: NA; V gene: TRBV13; clone size: NA; J gene: TRBJ2-7; CDR3 protein: CASSLLEESYEQYF; CDR3 DNA: TGTGCCAGCAGCTTATTAGAGGAATCCTACGAGCAGTACTTC
D gene: NA; V gene: TRBV5-1; clone size: NA; J gene: TRBJ1-2; CDR3 protein: CASSLSSLGQAYGYTF; CDR3 DNA: TGCGCCAGCAGCCTGTCTTCCCTGGGACAAGCCTATGGCTACACCTTC
D gene: NA; V gene: TRBV2; clone size: NA; J gene: TRBJ2-7; CDR3 protein: CASSERLVSYEQYF; CDR3 DNA: TGTGCCAGCAGTGAACGGCTAGTCAGCTACGAGCAGTACTTC
D gene: NA; V gene: TRBV4-1; clone size: NA; J gene: TRBJ2-3; CDR3 protein: CASRTGPYTDTQYF; CDR3 DNA: TGCGCCAGCAGAACAGGTCCCTACACAGATACGCAGTATTTT
D gene: NA; V gene: TRBV5-4; clone size: NA; J gene: TRBJ2-3; CDR3 protein: CASSLKSQTDTQYF; CDR3 DNA: TGTGCCAGCAGCTTGAAATCTCAGACAGATACGCAGTATTTT